This TCR beta chain is drawn from a study of shared clonotypes between healthy human individuals. Study-wide background: Donor composition was a couple of women and three men, aged 18 to 49. Each donor had three CD4 naive, three CD4 memory, two CD8 naive and one CD8 memory plate.

Genomic DNA (from each subset) was split evenly across several immunoSEQ plates. This table comes from immunoSEQ multiplex PCR, and its TCRdb copy is limited to in-frame clones, with some not included. The data show fewer than 850,000 clones, 90% seen once. Both CD45RO+ cells and CCR7-negative CD45RA+ TemRA cells were combined to make up CD8 memory. V lost 3 bases and J lost 1; bases outside the gene matches: 8. Germline values: CDR1 SGHAT, CDR2 FQNNGV. The CDR3 length is 17 residues. The receptor comes from a man between 18 and 29 years old in good health. Some clones in this sample may be carry-over from other donors' samples. Material for sequencing was memory CD8+ T cells from PBMCs. The subset was: CD45RO+ cells pooled with CCR7-negative TemRA cells. The chain combines TRBV11-2 with TRBJ2-7, with 11 bases lining up with TRBD2. The chain's CDR3 is CASSFVKLAGGSYEQYF. CDR3 DNA: TGTGCCAGCAGCTTCGTCAAGCTAGCGGGAGGATCCTACGAGCAGTACTTC.